Each of the 4 T cell receptor beta chains below was sequenced from the same sample in a study of blood T cell repertoires in COVID-19. Sequenced by immunoSEQ multiplex PCR; TCRdb stores in-frame clones only, minus some. The table shows 290,000 or so clones, with approximately 82% occurring only once. The sequencing input was PBMCs or T cells enriched from blood (not recorded which). The receptors were sampled from a man in his forties who had been exposed to COVID-19.

The chain is built from TRBV11-3 and TRBJ1-1, with D possibly matching TRBD1 (5 bases). CDR3 length equals 12 residues. Germline lookup yields CDR1 SGHNT and CDR2 YENEEA. Trimming cost V 5 bases and J 7 bases, with 11 bases left between them. CDR3 bases: TGTGCCAGCAGCGAATACAGGAGTGAAGCTTTCTTT. Protein product: CASSEYRSEAFF.

The chain is built from TRBV6-6 and TRBJ2-7; D is perhaps TRBD1 (7 bases). This CDR3 region has 13 residues. With 5 bases removed from V and 2 bases from J, the gap between germline ends came to 10 bases. CDR1 is MNHNY and CDR2 is SVGAGI in the germline V gene (reference sequence). CDR3 sequence (DNA): TGTGCCAGCAGTCCAGGGGGGACCTACGAGCAGTACTTC. Protein sequence: CASSPGGTYEQYF.

J is TRBJ1-3 and V is TRBV5-8, with a possible D match to TRBD1 (6 bases). Germline CDR1 SGHTS, CDR2 YDEGEE. The V end was cut by 5 bases, the J end by 0 bases, with 9 bases between. The CDR3 consists of 14 residues. The CDR3 region has the DNA TGTGCCAGCAGTGGACAGTACTCTGGAAACACCATATATTTT. Encoded protein: CASSGQYSGNTIYF.

This clone turned up a few times. This CDR3 reads CASSLAAAGETQYF. The CDR3 DNA reads TGTGCCAGCAGCTTGGCAGCCGCGGGGGAGACCCAGTACTTC. The rearrangement links TRBV7-3 to TRBJ2-5, with D maybe TRBD2 (6 bases). Germline CDR1 reads SGHTA; CDR2 reads FQGTGA. Trimming shortened V by 3 bases and J by 5 bases, and 13 bases separated the two germline ends. This CDR3 is 14 amino acids long. The whole variable domain, filled in from reference TRBV7-3 and TRBJ2-5, reads GAGVSQTPSNKVTEKGKYVELRCDPISGHTALYWYRQSLGQGPEFLIYFQGTGAADDSGLPNDRFFAVRPEGSVSTLKIQRTERGDSAVYLCASSLAAAGETQYFGPGTRLLVL.